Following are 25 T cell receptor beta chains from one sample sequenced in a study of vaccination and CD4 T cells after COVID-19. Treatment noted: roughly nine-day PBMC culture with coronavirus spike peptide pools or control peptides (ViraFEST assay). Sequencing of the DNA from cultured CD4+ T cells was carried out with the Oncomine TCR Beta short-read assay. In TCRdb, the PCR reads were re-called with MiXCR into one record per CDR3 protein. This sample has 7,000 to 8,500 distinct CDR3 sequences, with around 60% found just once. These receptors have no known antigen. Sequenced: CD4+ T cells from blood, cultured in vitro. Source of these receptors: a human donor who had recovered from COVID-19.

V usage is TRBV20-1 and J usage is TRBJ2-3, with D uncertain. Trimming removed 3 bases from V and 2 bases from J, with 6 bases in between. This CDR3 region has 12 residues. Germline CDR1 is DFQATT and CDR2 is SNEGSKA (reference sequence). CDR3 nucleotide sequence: TGCAGTGCTAGGGCAGACACAGATACGCAGTATTTT. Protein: CSARADTDTQYF.

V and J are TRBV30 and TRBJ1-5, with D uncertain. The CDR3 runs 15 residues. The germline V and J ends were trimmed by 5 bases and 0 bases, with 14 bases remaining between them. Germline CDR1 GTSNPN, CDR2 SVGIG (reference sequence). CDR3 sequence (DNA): TGTGCCTGGTCTTACCCCGGGAGTAGCAATCAGCCCCAGCATTTT. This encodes CAWSYPGSSNQPQHF.

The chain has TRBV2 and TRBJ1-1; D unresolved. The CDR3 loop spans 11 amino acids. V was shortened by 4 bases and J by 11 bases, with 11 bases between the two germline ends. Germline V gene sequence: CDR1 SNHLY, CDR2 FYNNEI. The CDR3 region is CASSGEVLAFF. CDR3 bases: TGTGCCAGCAGTGGAGAGGTTTTGGCTTTCTTT.

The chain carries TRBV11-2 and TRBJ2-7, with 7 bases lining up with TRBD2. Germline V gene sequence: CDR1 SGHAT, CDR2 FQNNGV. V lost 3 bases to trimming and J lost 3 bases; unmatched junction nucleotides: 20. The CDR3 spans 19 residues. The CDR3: CASSFRLAGIGLAGYEQYF. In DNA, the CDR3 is TGTGCCAGCAGCTTCAGACTAGCAGGAATTGGCCTAGCTGGCTACGAGCAGTACTTC. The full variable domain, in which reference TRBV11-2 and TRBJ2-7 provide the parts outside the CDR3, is EAGVAQSPRYKIIEKRQSVAFWCNPISGHATLYWYQQILGQGPKLLIQFQNNGVVDDSQLPKDRFSAERLKGVDSTLKIQPAKLEDSAVYLCASSFRLAGIGLAGYEQYFGPGTRLTVT.

The CDR3 nucleotides read TGTGCCAGCAGCTTGCTAGTGGGGGCCGGGGAGCTGTTTTTT. It encodes CASSLLVGAGELFF. The V gene is TRBV7-8, the J gene TRBJ2-2; D is perhaps TRBD1 or TRBD2 (5 bases each). Germline lookup yields CDR1 SGHVS and CDR2 FQNEAQ. There are 14 residues in the CDR3. Deletions cut 3 bases from V and 6 bases from J, with 11 bases between.

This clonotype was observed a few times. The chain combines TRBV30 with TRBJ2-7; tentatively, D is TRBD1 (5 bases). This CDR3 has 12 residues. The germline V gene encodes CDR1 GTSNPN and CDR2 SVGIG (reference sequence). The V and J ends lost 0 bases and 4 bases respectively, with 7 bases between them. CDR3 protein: CAWSVQGYEQYF. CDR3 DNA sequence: TGTGCCTGGAGTGTCCAGGGTTACGAGCAGTACTTC.

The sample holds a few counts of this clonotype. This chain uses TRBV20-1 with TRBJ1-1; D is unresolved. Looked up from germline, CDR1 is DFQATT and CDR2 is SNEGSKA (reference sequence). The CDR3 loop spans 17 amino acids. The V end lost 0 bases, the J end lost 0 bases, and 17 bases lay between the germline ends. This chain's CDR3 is CSARDRGGYEVNTEAFF. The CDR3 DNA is TGCAGTGCTAGAGATCGCGGAGGGTATGAGGTGAACACTGAAGCTTTCTTT.

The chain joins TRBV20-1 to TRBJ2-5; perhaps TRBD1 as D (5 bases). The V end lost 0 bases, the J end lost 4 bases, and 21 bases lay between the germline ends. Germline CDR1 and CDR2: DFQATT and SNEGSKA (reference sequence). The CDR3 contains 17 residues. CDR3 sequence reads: CSARDRPLSRRGETQYF. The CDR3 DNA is TGCAGTGCTAGAGATCGGCCATTGAGCCGAAGGGGAGAGACCCAGTACTTC.

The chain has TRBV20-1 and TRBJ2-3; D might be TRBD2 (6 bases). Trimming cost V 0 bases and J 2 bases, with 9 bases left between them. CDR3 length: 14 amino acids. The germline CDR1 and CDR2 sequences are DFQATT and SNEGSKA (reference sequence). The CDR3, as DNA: TGCAGTGCTAGAGATAGCGGCCTCACAGATACGCAGTATTTT. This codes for CSARDSGLTDTQYF.

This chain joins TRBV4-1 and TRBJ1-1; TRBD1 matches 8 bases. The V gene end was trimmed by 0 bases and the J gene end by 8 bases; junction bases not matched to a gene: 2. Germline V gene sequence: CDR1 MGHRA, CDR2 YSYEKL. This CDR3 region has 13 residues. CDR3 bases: TGCGCCAGCAGCCAAGAGGGGGACAGGGAAGCTTTCTTT. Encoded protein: CASSQEGDREAFF.

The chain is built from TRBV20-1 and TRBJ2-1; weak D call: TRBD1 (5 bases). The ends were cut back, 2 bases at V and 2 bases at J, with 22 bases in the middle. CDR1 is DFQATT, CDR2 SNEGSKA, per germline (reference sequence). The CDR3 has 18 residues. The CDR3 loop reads CSARRKDDRQLTYNEQFF. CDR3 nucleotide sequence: TGCAGTGCTAGACGGAAAGACGACAGACAGCTAACCTACAATGAGCAGTTCTTC.

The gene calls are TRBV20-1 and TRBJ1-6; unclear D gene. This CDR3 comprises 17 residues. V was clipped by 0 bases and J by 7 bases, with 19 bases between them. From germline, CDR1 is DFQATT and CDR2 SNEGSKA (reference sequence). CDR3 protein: CSARDGVRGGVNSPLHF. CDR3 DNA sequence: TGCAGTGCTAGAGATGGGGTTCGAGGTGGGGTAAATTCACCCCTCCACTTT.

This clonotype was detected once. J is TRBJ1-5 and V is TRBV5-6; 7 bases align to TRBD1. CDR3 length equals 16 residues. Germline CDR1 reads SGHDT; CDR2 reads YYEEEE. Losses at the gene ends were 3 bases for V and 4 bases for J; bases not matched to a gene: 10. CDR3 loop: CASSYRRQGDNQPQHF. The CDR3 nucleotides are TGTGCCAGCAGCTATAGGAGACAGGGCGATAATCAGCCCCAGCATTTT.

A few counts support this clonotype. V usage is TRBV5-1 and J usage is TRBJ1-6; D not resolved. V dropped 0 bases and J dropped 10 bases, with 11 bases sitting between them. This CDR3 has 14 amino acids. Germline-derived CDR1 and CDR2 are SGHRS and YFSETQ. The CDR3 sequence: CASSLAGRGSPLHF. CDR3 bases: TGCGCCAGCAGCTTGGCCGGCCGCGGCTCACCCCTCCACTTT. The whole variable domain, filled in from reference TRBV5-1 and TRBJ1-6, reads KAGVTQTPRYLIKTRGQQVTLSCSPISGHRSVSWYQQTPGQGLQFLFEYFSETQRNKGNFPGRFSGRQFSNSRSEMNVSTLELGDSALYLCASSLAGRGSPLHFGNGTRLTVT.

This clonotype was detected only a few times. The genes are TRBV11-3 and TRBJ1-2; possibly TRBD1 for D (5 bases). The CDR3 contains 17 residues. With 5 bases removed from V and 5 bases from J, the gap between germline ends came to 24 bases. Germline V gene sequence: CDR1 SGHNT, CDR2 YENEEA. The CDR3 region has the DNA TGTGCCAGCAGCCAAAGGTCGACCAGGGTCCCCGGATATGGCTACACCTTC. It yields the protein CASSQRSTRVPGYGYTF.

This CDR3 reads CASSAAYEQYF. The CDR3 nucleotides are TGTGCCAGCAGCGCGGCCTACGAGCAGTACTTC. This rearrangement joins TRBV7-2 to TRBJ2-7; D is undetermined. CDR1 and CDR2 (germline): SGHTA, FQGNSA. V shed 5 bases and J shed 2 bases, with 4 bases lying between them. The CDR3 loop spans 11 amino acids.

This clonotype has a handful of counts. CDR3 sequence (DNA): TGTGCCAGCAGCCAGGGGGCGAACTATGGCTACACCTTC. It yields the protein CASSQGANYGYTF. The genes are TRBV11-3 and TRBJ1-2, with TRBD1 matching over 8 bases. The trim removed 5 bases at V and 2 bases at J, leaving 1 base unmatched. The CDR3 loop spans 13 amino acids. Germline V gene lookup returns CDR1 SGHNT and CDR2 YENEEA.

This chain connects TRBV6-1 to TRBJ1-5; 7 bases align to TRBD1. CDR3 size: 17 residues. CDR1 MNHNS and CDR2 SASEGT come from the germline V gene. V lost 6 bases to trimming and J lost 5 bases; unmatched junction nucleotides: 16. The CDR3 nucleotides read TGTGCCAGCAGAGACAGGGTCGTGCGGGGTGGTGATCAGCCCCAGCATTTT. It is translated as CASRDRVVRGGDQPQHF.

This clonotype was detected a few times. The CDR3 nucleotides read TGTGCCAGCAGCTTAACAGGAGACAGGGGGCGTCGCGGGGAGCAGTACTTC. Translation: CASSLTGDRGRRGEQYF. The chain employs TRBV7-3 and TRBJ2-7; 10 nucleotides match TRBD1. Germline CDR1 and CDR2: SGHTA and FQGTGA. J was trimmed by 7 bases and V by 0 bases; bases with no gene match: 12. The CDR3 is made up of 17 amino acids.

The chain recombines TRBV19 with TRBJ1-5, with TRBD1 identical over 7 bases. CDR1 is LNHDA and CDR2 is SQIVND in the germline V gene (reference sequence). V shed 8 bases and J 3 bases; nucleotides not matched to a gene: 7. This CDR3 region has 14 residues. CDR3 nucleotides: TGTGCCAGTCAACCAGACAGGGACAATCAGCCCCAGCATTTT. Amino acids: CASQPDRDNQPQHF.

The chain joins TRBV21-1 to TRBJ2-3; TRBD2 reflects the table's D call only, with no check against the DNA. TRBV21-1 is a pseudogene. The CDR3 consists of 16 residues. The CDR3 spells CASGKDFYSLTDTQYF. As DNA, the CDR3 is TGTGCCAGCGGCAAAGATTTTTACTCCCTCACAGATACGCAGTATTTT.

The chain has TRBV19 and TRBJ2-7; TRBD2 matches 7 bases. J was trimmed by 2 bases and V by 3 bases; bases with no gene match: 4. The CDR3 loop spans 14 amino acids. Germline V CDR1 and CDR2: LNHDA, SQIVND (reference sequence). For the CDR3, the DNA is TGTGCCAGTAGTATTGGCGGGGGACCCTACGAGCAGTACTTC. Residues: CASSIGGGPYEQYF. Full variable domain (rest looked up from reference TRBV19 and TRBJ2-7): DGGITQSPKYLFRKEGQNVTLSCEQNLNHDAMYWYRQDPGQGLRLIYYSQIVNDFQKGDIAEGYSVSREKKESFPLTVTSAQKNPTAFYLCASSIGGGPYEQYFGPGTRLTVT.

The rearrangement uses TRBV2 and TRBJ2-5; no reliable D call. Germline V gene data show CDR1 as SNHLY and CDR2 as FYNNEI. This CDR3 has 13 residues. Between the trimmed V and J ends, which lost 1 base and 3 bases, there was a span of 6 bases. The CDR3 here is CASSEERKETQYF. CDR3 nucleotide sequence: TGTGCCAGCAGTGAAGAGAGGAAAGAGACCCAGTACTTC.

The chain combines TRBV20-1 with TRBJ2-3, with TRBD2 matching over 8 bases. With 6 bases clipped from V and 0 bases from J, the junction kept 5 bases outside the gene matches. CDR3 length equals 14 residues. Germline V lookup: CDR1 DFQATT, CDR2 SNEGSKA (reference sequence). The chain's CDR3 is CSASLAASTDTQYF. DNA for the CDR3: TGCAGTGCCTCACTAGCGGCTAGCACAGATACGCAGTATTTT.

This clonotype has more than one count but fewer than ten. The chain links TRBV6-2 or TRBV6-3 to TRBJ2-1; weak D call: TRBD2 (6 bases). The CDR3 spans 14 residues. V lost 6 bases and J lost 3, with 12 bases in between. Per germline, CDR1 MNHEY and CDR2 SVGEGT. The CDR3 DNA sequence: TGTGCCAGCAGCCTCACTAGCTTCTACAATGAGCAGTTCTTC. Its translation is CASSLTSFYNEQFF.